These 7 T cell receptor beta chains were all obtained from the same sample, sequenced in a study of T cell clonotyping in hematopoietic cell transplantation. Method: immunoSEQ multiplex PCR; TCRdb's copy keeps in-frame clones and lacks some. The table records several thousand clones, around nine tenths of them present only once. Time point of the sample: recipient sample about 28 days before transplant, after cytoreduction. Sequencing was performed on peripheral blood mononuclear cells, taken before stem cell transplant. Receptors originate from a man younger than 40 with acute myeloid leukemia. Some clones in this sample may be carry-over from other donors' samples.

In its sample, this clone was seen a few times. CDR3 region: CASSIENNQPQHF. The CDR3 DNA sequence: TGTGCCAGTAGTATCGAGAATAATCAGCCCCAGCATTTT. This chain uses TRBV19 with TRBJ1-5; D is ambiguous. Germline V gives CDR1 LNHDA, CDR2 SQIVND (reference sequence). V lost 3 bases to trimming and J lost 4 bases, with 7 bases between them. CDR3 size: 13 residues.

This sequence joins TRBV30 and TRBJ1-4; 8 positions agree with TRBD1. CDR3 length equals 14 residues. CDR1 and CDR2 from the germline V gene are GTSNPN and SVGIG (reference sequence). J gave up 14 bases and V 0 bases, and 11 bases lay outside the gene matches. The CDR3 DNA sequence: TGTGCCTGGAGTGTGGGGACAGGAACTCTAGACCTGTTTTTT. Translating it yields CAWSVGTGTLDLFF.

The V call is TRBV5-6, the J call TRBJ2-7, with D perhaps TRBD1 or TRBD2 (5 bases each). The CDR3 covers 13 residues. From germline, CDR1 is SGHDT and CDR2 YYEEEE. The germline V and J ends were trimmed by 5 bases and 4 bases, with 13 bases remaining between them. The chain's CDR3 is CASSPGRSYEQYF. CDR3 DNA sequence: TGTGCCAGCAGTCCGGGACGGTCTTACGAGCAGTACTTC.

This chain joins TRBV29-1 and TRBJ2-3; D gene uncertain. Trimming left V 6 bases short and J 0 bases short, with 16 bases between. Germline CDR1 is SQVTM and CDR2 is ANQGSEA. CDR3 length equals 15 residues. DNA of the CDR3: TGCAGCGTCCTCCTTACCCACGCTAGCACAGATACGCAGTATTTT. It yields the protein CSVLLTHASTDTQYF.

This chain uses TRBV13 with TRBJ2-7, with 10 positions matching TRBD1. V shed 5 bases, J shed 6 bases, and the junction held 10 bases outside the gene matches. The CDR3 consists of 15 residues. Germline CDR1 and CDR2: PRHDT and FYEKMQ (reference sequence). For the CDR3, the DNA is TGTGCCAGCAGCAGCCGGGACAGGGGTGTCAGCGAGCAGTACTTC. It is translated as CASSSRDRGVSEQYF.

This clone was counted once. The chain has TRBV30 and TRBJ1-5; tentatively, D is TRBD1 (5 bases). The CDR3 is made up of 13 amino acids. Between the trimmed V and J ends, which lost 3 bases and 6 bases, there was a span of 12 bases. Germline V lookup: CDR1 GTSNPN, CDR2 SVGIG (reference sequence). CDR3 DNA: TGTGCCTGGAGCCCGGGGCCTACTCAGCCCCAGCATTTT. This gives the protein CAWSPGPTQPQHF.

The rearrangement links TRBV2 to TRBJ2-1; D may be TRBD2 (6 bases). The V and J ends lost 5 bases and 0 bases respectively, with 11 bases between them. This CDR3 spans 15 amino acids. CDR1 is SNHLY and CDR2 is FYNNEI in the germline V gene. This chain's CDR3 is CASSLDGSSYNEQFF. CDR3 nucleotides: TGTGCCAGCAGTTTGGACGGGAGCTCCTACAATGAGCAGTTCTTC.